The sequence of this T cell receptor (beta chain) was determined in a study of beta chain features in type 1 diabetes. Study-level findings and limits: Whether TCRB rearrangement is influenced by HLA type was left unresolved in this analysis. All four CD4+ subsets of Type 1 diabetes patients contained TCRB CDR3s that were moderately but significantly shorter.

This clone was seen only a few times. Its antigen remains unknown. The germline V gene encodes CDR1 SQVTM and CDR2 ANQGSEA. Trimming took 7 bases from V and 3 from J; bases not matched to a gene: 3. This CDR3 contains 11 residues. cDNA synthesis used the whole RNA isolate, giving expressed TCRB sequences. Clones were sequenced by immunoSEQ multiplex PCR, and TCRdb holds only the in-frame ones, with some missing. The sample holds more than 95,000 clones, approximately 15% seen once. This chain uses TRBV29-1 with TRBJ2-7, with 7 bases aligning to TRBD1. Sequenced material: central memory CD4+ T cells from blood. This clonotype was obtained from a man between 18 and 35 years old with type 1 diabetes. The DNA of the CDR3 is TGCAGCGGGGGACAGAACTACGAGCAGTACTTC. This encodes CSGGQNYEQYF.